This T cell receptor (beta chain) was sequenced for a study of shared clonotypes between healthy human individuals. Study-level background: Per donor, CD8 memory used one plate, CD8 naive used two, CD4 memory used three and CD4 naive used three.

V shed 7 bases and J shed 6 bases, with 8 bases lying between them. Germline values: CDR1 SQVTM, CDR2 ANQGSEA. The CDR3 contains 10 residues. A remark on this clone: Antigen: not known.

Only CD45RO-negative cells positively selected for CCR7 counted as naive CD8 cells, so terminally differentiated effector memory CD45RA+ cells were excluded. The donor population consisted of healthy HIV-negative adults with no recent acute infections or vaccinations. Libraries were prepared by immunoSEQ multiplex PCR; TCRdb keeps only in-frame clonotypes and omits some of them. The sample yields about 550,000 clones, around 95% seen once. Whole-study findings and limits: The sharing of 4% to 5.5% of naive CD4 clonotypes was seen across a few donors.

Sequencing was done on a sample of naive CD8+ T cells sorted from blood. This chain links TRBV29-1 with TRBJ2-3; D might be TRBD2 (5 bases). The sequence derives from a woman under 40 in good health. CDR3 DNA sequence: TGCAGCGCGTGGGAGGATACGCAGTATTTT. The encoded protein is CSAWEDTQYF.